This T cell receptor (beta chain) was recorded in a study of T-cell memory formation after mild COVID-19. In the study overall: TCR clusters were mostly confined to one donor each.

Study results and caveats: Second-wave clones with a day 37 peak had unconfirmed SARS-CoV-2 specificity. Contracting CD8+ clones were enriched in EMRA, CD4+ mainly in CM and EM. Some SARS-CoV-2-responding clones were already detected in memory before infection.

This clonotype was seen only once. Its antigen is still unknown. Using its own MiXCR run on the 5' RACE reads, TCRdb lists one record per CDR3 protein. The table has about 250,000 distinct CDR3 sequences, approximately 15% seen once. This receptor was obtained from an adult woman who had mild COVID-19 (a few samples of this study predate the infection). Cell type and time point are not known. The sequenced sample consisted of PBMCs or a T cell subset sorted from them (not recorded which).

Written as DNA, the CDR3 is TGTGCCACCGGTGACAGGGGCGTAGGCAATGAGCAGTTCTTC. Protein product: CATGDRGVGNEQFF. The V gene is TRBV10-3, the J gene TRBJ2-1, with TRBD1 matching 8 bases. Germline lookup yields CDR1 ENHRY and CDR2 SYGVKD. The CDR3 has 14 residues. Germline trimming cut 10 bases from V and 6 bases from J; bases unmatched to any gene: 11.